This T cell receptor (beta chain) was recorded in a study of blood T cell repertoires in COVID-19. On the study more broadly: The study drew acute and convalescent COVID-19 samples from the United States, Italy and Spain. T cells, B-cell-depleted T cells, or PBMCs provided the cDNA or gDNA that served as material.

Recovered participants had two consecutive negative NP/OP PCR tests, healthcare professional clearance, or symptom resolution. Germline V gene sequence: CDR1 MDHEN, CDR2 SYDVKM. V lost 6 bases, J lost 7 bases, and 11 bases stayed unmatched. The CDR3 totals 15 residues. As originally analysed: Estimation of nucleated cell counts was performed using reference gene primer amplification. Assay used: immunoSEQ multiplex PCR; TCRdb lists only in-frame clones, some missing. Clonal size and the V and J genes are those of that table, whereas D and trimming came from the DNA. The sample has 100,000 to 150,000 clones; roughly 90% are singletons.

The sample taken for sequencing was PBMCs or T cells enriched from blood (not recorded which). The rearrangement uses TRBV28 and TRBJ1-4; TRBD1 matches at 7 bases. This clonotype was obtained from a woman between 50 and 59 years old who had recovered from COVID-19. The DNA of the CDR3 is TGTGCCAGCAGGCCTACAGGGGCCTCAGGTGAAAAACTGTTTTTT. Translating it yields CASRPTGASGEKLFF.